The subject of this entry is one TCR beta chain. Other DNA sequences in the sample encode the same CDR3. From germline, CDR1 is MNHEY and CDR2 SVGAGI. The CDR3 length is 14 residues. After removal of 6 bases from V and 0 bases from J, the junction contained 4 bases not matched to a gene. The data are from a study of T cell changes during pregnancy in multiple sclerosis. Here immunoSEQ multiplex PCR was the method, and the copy in TCRdb shows in-frame clones only, minus some. Of some 90,000 clones in the sample, roughly 90% are singletons; the top ten hold about 1.5%. This receptor was taken from a female donor with multiple sclerosis, enrolled in a pregnancy study. V gene TRBV6-5 combines with J gene TRBJ2-7; 8 bases are a match to TRBD1. Material: peripheral blood, obtained in the first trimester of pregnancy. CDR3 DNA sequence: TGTGCCAGCAGCCGACAGGGGTCCTCCTACGAGCAGTACTTC. This sequence encodes CASSRQGSSYEQYF.